This TCR beta chain is from a study of cytomegalovirus exposure and HLA in healthy donors. PCR was performed using 60 Vbeta and 13 Jbeta primers. The assay was immunoSEQ multiplex PCR, and TCRdb's table has in-frame clones only and misses some. Of approximately 180,000 clones listed, roughly 13% are singletons. Worth noting for this clone: The target antigen is unknown.

Overall study findings and caveats: The listing of 150 to 200 TCR beta chains classed them as cytomegalovirus-associated. Through in vitro validation, a few CMV-associated chains were shown to be specific for CMV antigens.

This clonotype was sampled from a middle-aged man in good health and CMV-seropositive. The sequencing sample was made of PBMCs.

The CDR3 nucleotides read TGTGCCATCAGTGGGGGGATGACAGGGGGCACCTACGAGCAGTACTTC. The encoded protein is CAISGGMTGGTYEQYF. The J gene is TRBJ2-7, the V gene TRBV10-3, with TRBD1 matching over 10 bases. Germline assignment: CDR1 ENHRY and CDR2 SYGVKD. The V and J ends lost 4 bases and 2 bases, in that order; junction bases with no gene match: 8. This CDR3 has 16 amino acids.